A single sample is the source of the 22 T cell receptor beta chains below, sequenced in a study of T cells in Graves' hyperthyroidism and ophthalmopathy. Using RNA transcripts as the source, TCR beta CDR3 regions were amplified. TCR CDR3 regions were first amplified by RT-PCR with HTBI primers. Using its own MiXCR run on the multiplex PCR reads, TCRdb lists one record per CDR3 protein. The repertoire holds roughly 740,000 distinct CDR3 sequences, with roughly 15% as singletons. Sequencing was performed on blood. These receptors were taken from a man aged 18-30 years with Graves' hyperthyroidism.

In the case of this clonotype: A clone one base away is much larger, so this may be a read error. The V gene is TRBV7-9, the J gene TRBJ2-7; possible D gene TRBD2, 5 bases. Per germline, CDR1 SEHNR and CDR2 FQNEAQ (reference sequence). The CDR3 is made up of 16 amino acids. The CDR3 spells CASSLSSAAKSYVQYF. For the CDR3, the DNA is TGTGCCAGCAGCTTAAGTAGCGCTGCAAAATCCTACGTGCAGTACTTC.

As concerns this clonotype: A much larger clone is a single base away; this may be a read error. CDR3 region: CAIHGRDHGYTF. The CDR3, as DNA: TGTGCCATCCACGGCAGGGACCATGGCTACACCTTC. This chain connects TRBV2 to TRBJ1-2; the D gene is possibly TRBD1 (5 bases). This CDR3 spans 12 amino acids. V lost 10 bases, J lost 6 bases, and 15 bases lay in between. Germline lookup yields CDR1 SNHLY and CDR2 FYNNEI.

This clonotype occurred a few times. The chain has TRBV5-6 and TRBJ1-2, with unresolved D. The V gene's germline CDR1 is SGHDT and CDR2 YYEEEE. The V gene lost 1 base and the J gene lost 3 bases, with 19 bases spanning the gap. The length of the CDR3 is 17 residues. CDR3: CASSLWPNPGKYYGYTF. As DNA, the CDR3 is TGTGCCAGCAGCTTGTGGCCTAACCCCGGGAAGTACTATGGCTACACCTTC.

The chain links TRBV9 to TRBJ2-7; 8 bases agree with TRBD1. The J segment lost 6 bases and the V segment lost 3 bases, leaving 11 bases of the junction unmatched. The CDR3 has 15 residues. In germline, CDR1 is SGDLS, CDR2 YYNGEE. CDR3 in amino acids: CASSAEKGRGREQYF. CDR3 bases: TGTGCCAGCAGCGCGGAAAAGGGCAGGGGGCGCGAGCAGTACTTC.

The V call is TRBV27, the J call TRBJ1-1; no reliable D call. CDR1 is MNHEY, CDR2 SMNVEV, per germline (reference sequence). The germline V and J ends were trimmed by 6 bases and 1 base, with 12 bases remaining between them. The CDR3 is 14 residues long. The CDR3 nucleotides are TGTGCCAGCAGATCTTACATAAAGAACACTGAAGCTTTCTTT. This sequence encodes CASRSYIKNTEAFF.

There are a few counts of this clonotype. The chain employs TRBV12-3 or TRBV12-4 and TRBJ2-2; TRBD2 agrees at 7 bases. The CDR3 loop spans 15 amino acids. Trimming took 4 bases from V and 1 from J; bases not matched to a gene: 3. The CDR3: CASSSTSENTGELFF. DNA of the CDR3: TGTGCCAGCAGTTCAACTAGCGAGAACACCGGGGAGCTGTTTTTT.

This clonotype has a count of ten or more. The rearrangement links TRBV20-1 to TRBJ2-1; the D gene is possibly TRBD2 (5 bases). Germline CDR1 reads DFQATT; CDR2 reads SNEGSKA (reference sequence). V shed 1 base and J shed 3 bases, with 7 bases lying between them. CDR3 length: 13 amino acids. CDR3 protein: CSARAGIYNEQFF. Written as DNA, the CDR3 is TGCAGTGCTAGAGCCGGGATCTACAATGAGCAGTTCTTC.

This clonotype was seen ten or more times. The rearrangement uses TRBV18 and TRBJ2-3; D gene uncertain. CDR3 length equals 12 residues. The germline V and J ends were trimmed by 3 bases and 2 bases, with 3 bases remaining between them. Germline CDR1 reads KGHSH; CDR2 reads LQKENI. The CDR3: CASSPFTDTQYF. CDR3 nucleotide sequence: TGTGCCAGCTCACCTTTCACAGATACGCAGTATTTT.

Details on this clonotype: The junction and the germline gene differ at one end; a read error may be behind it. The chain has TRBV4-1 and TRBJ1-2; D gene ambiguous. CDR1 is MGHRA and CDR2 is YSYEKL in the germline V gene. This CDR3 spans 15 amino acids. CDR3 DNA: TGTGCCAGCAGCCTGAGGACCGGAAGGGACTATGGCTACACCTTC. Translation gives CASSLRTGRDYGYTF.

This clonotype turned up a few times. Sequence at one end of the junction differs from germline and may be a read error. This sequence joins TRBV4-1 and TRBJ1-1, with D unresolved. Per the germline V gene, CDR1 is MGHRA and CDR2 is YSYEKL. The CDR3 is 15 residues long. The CDR3 sequence: CASNQVTNLNTEAFF. The CDR3 DNA reads TGCGCCAGCAACCAAGTTACGAACCTTAACACTGAAGCTTTCTTT.

Only a few counts were recorded for this clonotype. The chain links TRBV6-6 to TRBJ2-1; TRBD1 matches 10 bases. The V gene end was trimmed by 0 bases and the J gene end by 0 bases; junction bases not matched to a gene: 8. The germline V gene has CDR1 MNHNY and CDR2 SVGAGI (reference sequence). The CDR3 spans 19 residues. CDR3 loop: CASSYSVGQGPVSYNEQFF. CDR3 coding DNA: TGTGCCAGCAGTTACTCGGTGGGACAGGGGCCCGTCTCCTACAATGAGCAGTTCTTC.

For this clonotype: Since a much larger clone is just one base distant, this may be a read error. This chain joins TRBV7-9 and TRBJ2-1; 8 bases line up with TRBD2. In germline, CDR1 is SEHNR, CDR2 FQNEAQ (reference sequence). CDR3 length: 15 residues. This chain's CDR3 is CASSLQRGKKNERFF. The CDR3 coding sequence is TGTGCCAGCAGCTTACAGCGGGGGAAAAAAAATGAGCGGTTCTTC.

This clonotype was observed a few times. The V call is TRBV30, the J call TRBJ2-3; D tentatively fits TRBD1 or TRBD2 (5 bases each). The CDR3 runs 15 residues. V was pared by 0 bases and J by 3 bases, with 13 bases between. Germline V gene lookup returns CDR1 GTSNPN and CDR2 SVGIG (reference sequence). CDR3 nucleotide sequence: TGTGCCTGGAGTGTAAGGCCTGAGGGGACAGATACGCAGTATTTT. Amino acid sequence: CAWSVRPEGTDTQYF. Complete variable domain (other parts from reference TRBV30 and TRBJ2-3): SQTIHQWPATLVQPVGSPLSLECTVEGTSNPNLYWYRQAAGRGLQLLFYSVGIGQISSEVPQNLSASRPQDRQFILSSKKLLLSDSGFYLCAWSVRPEGTDTQYFGPGTRLTVL.

V gene TRBV29-1 combines with J gene TRBJ2-7; TRBD1 matches 10 bases. Per the germline V gene, CDR1 is SQVTM and CDR2 is ANQGSEA. V was pared by 4 bases and J by 3 bases, with 3 bases of the junction left unmatched. The CDR3 runs to 13 residues. This CDR3 is CSVGGQGIYEQYF. CDR3 sequence (DNA): TGCAGCGTTGGGGGACAGGGGATCTACGAGCAGTACTTC.

This clonotype was observed a handful of times. The chain carries TRBV27 and TRBJ2-5; D tentatively fits TRBD1 or TRBD2 (5 bases each). Between the trimmed V and J ends, which lost 5 bases and 8 bases, there was a span of 18 bases. Germline CDR1 reads MNHEY; CDR2 reads SMNVEV (reference sequence). The CDR3 length is 14 residues. CDR3 region: CASSPRGPDYTQYF. CDR3 coding DNA: TGTGCCAGCAGTCCCCGGGGCCCAGACTACACCCAGTACTTC.

The V and J genes are TRBV30 and TRBJ1-6; D is undetermined. The ends were cut back, 3 bases at V and 5 bases at J, with 11 bases in the middle. The CDR3 runs 14 residues. Germline V gives CDR1 GTSNPN, CDR2 SVGIG (reference sequence). In DNA form, the CDR3 reads TGTGCCTGGAGAAGGGTCAGAAATAATTCACCCCTCCACTTT. This translates into CAWRRVRNNSPLHF.

Regarding this clonotype: The junction and the germline gene differ at one end; a read error may be behind it. This sequence joins TRBV4-1 and TRBJ2-2; D is ambiguous. Looked up from germline, CDR1 is MGHRA and CDR2 is YSYEKL. This CDR3 contains 11 residues. CDR3: CASSQVPPEIF. Here the CDR3 DNA reads TGCGCCAGCAGCCAAGTTCCCCCGGAGATTTTT.

There are many counts of this clonotype. This chain uses TRBV20-1 with TRBJ2-5; the match to TRBD2 covers 8 bases. The CDR3 sequence is 16 residues long. J lost 5 bases, V lost 0 bases, and 11 bases had no gene match. From germline, CDR1 is DFQATT and CDR2 SNEGSKA (reference sequence). This chain's CDR3 is CSARERVSGVRETQYF. Here the CDR3 DNA reads TGCAGTGCTAGAGAGAGGGTTAGCGGGGTCAGGGAGACCCAGTACTTC.

The table lists this clonotype with a few counts. This sequence joins TRBV20-1 and TRBJ2-3; 14 positions match TRBD2. This CDR3 contains 18 residues. Germline V CDR1 and CDR2: DFQATT, SNEGSKA (reference sequence). V lost 7 bases and J lost 1; bases outside the gene matches: 13. CDR3 residues: CSVYATSGRVGGTDTQYF. CDR3 bases: TGCAGTGTATACGCGACTAGCGGGAGGGTAGGAGGCACAGATACGCAGTATTTT.

This clonotype appeared many times. This chain connects TRBV12-5 to TRBJ2-2, with a weak D call TRBD2 (5 bases). The CDR3 totals 18 residues. Trimming shortened V by 2 bases and J by 2 bases, and 18 bases separated the two germline ends. Germline V gene sequence: CDR1 LGHNT, CDR2 FRNRAP. The CDR3 nucleotides are TGTGCTAGTGGTTTGTCCGCCCGACCGGAGGTTAACACCGGGGAGCTGTTTTTT. Translated, it gives CASGLSARPEVNTGELFF.

This clonotype was detected many times. V and J are TRBV3-1 and TRBJ2-4; 9 positions match TRBD2. CDR3 length equals 16 residues. The trim removed 6 bases at V and 1 base at J, leaving 7 bases unmatched. The germline gives CDR1 LGHDT, CDR2 YNNKEL (reference sequence). CDR3 sequence reads: CASRDQRGVAKNIQYF. CDR3 nucleotide sequence: TGTGCCAGCAGGGATCAGCGGGGGGTGGCCAAAAACATTCAGTACTTC.

This clonotype showed up many times. The chain couples TRBV6-2 or TRBV6-3 to TRBJ2-5; D remains ambiguous. In germline, CDR1 is MNHEY, CDR2 SVGEGT. Between the trimmed V and J ends, which lost 4 bases and 0 bases, there was a span of 9 bases. The CDR3 sequence is 14 residues long. The CDR3 sequence: CASSFYTNQETQYF. The CDR3 DNA sequence: TGTGCCAGCAGTTTCTACACCAACCAAGAGACCCAGTACTTC.